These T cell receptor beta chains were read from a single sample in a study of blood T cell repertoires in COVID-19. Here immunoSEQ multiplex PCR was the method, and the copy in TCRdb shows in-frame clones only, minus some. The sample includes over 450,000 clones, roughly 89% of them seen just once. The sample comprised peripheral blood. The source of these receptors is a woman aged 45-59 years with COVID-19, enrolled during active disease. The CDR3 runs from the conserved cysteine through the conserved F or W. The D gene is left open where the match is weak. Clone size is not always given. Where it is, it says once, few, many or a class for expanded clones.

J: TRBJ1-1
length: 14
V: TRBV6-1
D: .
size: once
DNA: TGTGCCAGCAGTGAAGCTGGGGGCGACACTGAAGCTTTCTTT
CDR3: CASSEAGGDTEAFF

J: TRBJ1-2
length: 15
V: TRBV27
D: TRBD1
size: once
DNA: TGTGCCAGCAGTTTACGAACCAGGGGGGACTATGGCTACACCTTC
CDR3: CASSLRTRGDYGYTF

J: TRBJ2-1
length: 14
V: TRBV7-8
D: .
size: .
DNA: TGTGCCAGCATTACCGGGACTCTTTACAATGAGCAGTTCTTC
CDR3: CASITGTLYNEQFF

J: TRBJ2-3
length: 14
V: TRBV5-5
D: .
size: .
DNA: TGTGCCAGCAGATCAGGACAGAGAGCAGATACGCAGTATTTT
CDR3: CASRSGQRADTQYF

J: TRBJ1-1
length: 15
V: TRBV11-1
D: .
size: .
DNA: TGTGCCAGCAGCCCCCCCGTGAGATTAAACACTGAAGCTTTCTTT
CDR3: CASSPPVRLNTEAFF

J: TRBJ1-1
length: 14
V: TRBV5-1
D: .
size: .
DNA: TGCGCCAGCAGCTCCGGCGGGAGTGACACTGAAGCTTTCTTT
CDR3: CASSSGGSDTEAFF

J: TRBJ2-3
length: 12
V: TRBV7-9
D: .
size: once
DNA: TGTGCCAGCAGCCCCTCGGGAGATACGCAGTATTTT
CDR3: CASSPSGDTQYF

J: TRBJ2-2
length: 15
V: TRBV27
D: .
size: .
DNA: TGTGCCAGCAGTTTATCGTCCAGATACACCGGGGAGCTGTTTTTT
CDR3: CASSLSSRYTGELFF

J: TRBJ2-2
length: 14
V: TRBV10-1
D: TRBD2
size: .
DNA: TGCGCCAGCGGGAGGGAAGCCCCGACCGGGGAGCTGTTTTTT
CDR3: CASGREAPTGELFF

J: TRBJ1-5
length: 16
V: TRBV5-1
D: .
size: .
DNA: TGCGCCAGCAGCTTTTACCCCGGCAGGGACAATCAGCCCCAGCATTTT
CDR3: CASSFYPGRDNQPQHF

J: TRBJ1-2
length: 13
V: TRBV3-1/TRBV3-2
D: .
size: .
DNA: TGTGCCAGCAGCTTCGGACACCGCTATGGCTACACCTTC
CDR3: CASSFGHRYGYTF

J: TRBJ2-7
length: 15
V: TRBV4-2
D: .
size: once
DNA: TGTGCCAGCAGCCAAGAGCCAGGGGTCTCCTACGAGCAGTACTTC
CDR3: CASSQEPGVSYEQYF

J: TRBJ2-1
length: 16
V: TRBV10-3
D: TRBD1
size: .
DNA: TGTGCCATCAGTGACCCCGGGACAGGGTCCTACAATGAGCAGTTCTTC
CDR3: CAISDPGTGSYNEQFF

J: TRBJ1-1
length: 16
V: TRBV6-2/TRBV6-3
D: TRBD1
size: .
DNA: TGTGCCAGCAGTTACTCAACAGGGGGCCCGAACACTGAAGCTTTCTTT
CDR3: CASSYSTGGPNTEAFF

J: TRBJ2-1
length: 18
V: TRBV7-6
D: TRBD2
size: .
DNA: TGTGCCAGCAGCCCCCGGATCCTAGCGGAGGACGCCTACAATGAGCAGTTCTTC
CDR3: CASSPRILAEDAYNEQFF

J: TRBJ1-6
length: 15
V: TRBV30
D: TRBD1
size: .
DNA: TGTGCCTGGAGTGGGGACAGCCCCTGGAATTCACCCCTCCACTTT
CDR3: CAWSGDSPWNSPLHF

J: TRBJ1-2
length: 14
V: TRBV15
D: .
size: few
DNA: TGTGCCACCAGCAGAGACACCACGAGCTATGGCTACACCTTC
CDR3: CATSRDTTSYGYTF

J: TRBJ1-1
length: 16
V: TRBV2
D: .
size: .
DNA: TGTGCCAGCAGTGTATTCGGGGGCGGGAGTGGCACTGAAGCTTTCTTT
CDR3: CASSVFGGGSGTEAFF

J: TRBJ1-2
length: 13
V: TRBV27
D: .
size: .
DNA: TGTGCCAGCGGGGGGGGTAGGCCCTATGGCTACACCTTC
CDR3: CASGGGRPYGYTF

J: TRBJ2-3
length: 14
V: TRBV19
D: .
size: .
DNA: TGTGCCAGTAGTAAATTGGGCCAGACAGATACGCAGTATTTT
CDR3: CASSKLGQTDTQYF

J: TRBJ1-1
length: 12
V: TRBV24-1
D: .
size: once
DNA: TGTGCCACCAGTGACAACGACTGGGAAGCTTTCTTT
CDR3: CATSDNDWEAFF

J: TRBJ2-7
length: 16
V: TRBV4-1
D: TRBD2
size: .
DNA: TGCGCCAGCAGCCAAGATAATGACGGGGGGTTCTACGAGCAGTACTTC
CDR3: CASSQDNDGGFYEQYF

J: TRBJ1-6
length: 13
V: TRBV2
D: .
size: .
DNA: TGTGCCAGCAAAGGCCAGGGCAATTCACCCCTCCACTTT
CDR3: CASKGQGNSPLHF

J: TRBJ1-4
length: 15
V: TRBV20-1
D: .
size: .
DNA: TGCAGTGCTACTGAGGGCGCCCCGACTAATGAAAAACTGTTTTTT
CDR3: CSATEGAPTNEKLFF

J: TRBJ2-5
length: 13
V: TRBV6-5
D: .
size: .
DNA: TGTGCCAGCGGGGGACACCAAGAAGAGACCCAGTACTTC
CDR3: CASGGHQEETQYF

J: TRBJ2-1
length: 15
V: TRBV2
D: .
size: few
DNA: TGTGCCAGCAGTGGGTCCAGTAGGGGCCTCGATGAGCAGTTCTTC
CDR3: CASSGSSRGLDEQFF

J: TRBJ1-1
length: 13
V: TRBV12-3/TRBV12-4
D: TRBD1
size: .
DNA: TGTGCCAGCACCTACGGACAGGGACGTAAAGCTTTCTTT
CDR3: CASTYGQGRKAFF

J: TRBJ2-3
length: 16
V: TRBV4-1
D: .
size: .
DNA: TGCGCCAGCAGCCCCCTCGGGAGACCTCTGAGCGATACGCAGTATTTT
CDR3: CASSPLGRPLSDTQYF

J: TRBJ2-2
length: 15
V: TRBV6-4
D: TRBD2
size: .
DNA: TGTGCCAGCCGCCGGGAGGCGGAGTCCACCGGGGAGCTGTTTTTT
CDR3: CASRREAESTGELFF

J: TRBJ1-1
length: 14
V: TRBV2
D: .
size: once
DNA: TGTGCCAGCAGTGTTGACAGAGTGAACACTGAAGCTTTCTTT
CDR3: CASSVDRVNTEAFF

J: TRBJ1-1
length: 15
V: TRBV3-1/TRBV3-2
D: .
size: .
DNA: TGTGCCAGCAGCCAAGGGAGCCACCCGAACACTGAAGCTTTCTTT
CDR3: CASSQGSHPNTEAFF

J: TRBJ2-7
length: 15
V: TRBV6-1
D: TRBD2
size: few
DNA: TGTGCCAGCAGTGAGCGGGGGGGTTCCTCCTACGAGCAGTACTTC
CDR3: CASSERGGSSYEQYF

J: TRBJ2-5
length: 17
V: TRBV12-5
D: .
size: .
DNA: TGTGCTAGTGGTCCCGCCCCCCCGCACGGGGAGTGGGAGACCCAGTACTTC
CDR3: CASGPAPPHGEWETQYF

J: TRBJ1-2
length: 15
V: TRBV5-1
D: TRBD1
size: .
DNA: TGCGCCAGCAGCTTAGCGGACAGGGACTACTATGGCTACACCTTC
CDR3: CASSLADRDYYGYTF

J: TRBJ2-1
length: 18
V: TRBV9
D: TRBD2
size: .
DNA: TGTGCCAGCAGCGCGGGACTAGCGGGGGACTACATGGGAAATGAGCAGTTCTTC
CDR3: CASSAGLAGDYMGNEQFF

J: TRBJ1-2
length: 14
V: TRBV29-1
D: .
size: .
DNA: TGCAGCGTTGTATTGGGGGGTTTCGACTATGGCTACACCTTC
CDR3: CSVVLGGFDYGYTF

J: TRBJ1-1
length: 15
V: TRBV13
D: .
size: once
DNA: TGTGCCAGCAGCTTAGGGGCAGGTATGAACACTGAAGCTTTCTTT
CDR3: CASSLGAGMNTEAFF

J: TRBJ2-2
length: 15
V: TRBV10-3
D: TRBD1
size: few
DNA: TGTGCCATCAGTGGGGGACAGGGAGAGACCGGGGAGCTGTTTTTT
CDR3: CAISGGQGETGELFF

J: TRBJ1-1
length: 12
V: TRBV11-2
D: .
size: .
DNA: TGTGCCAGCAGCTCCCGACAGCTAAAAGCTTTCTTT
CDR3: CASSSRQLKAFF

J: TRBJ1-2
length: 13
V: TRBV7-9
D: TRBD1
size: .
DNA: TGTGCCAGCAGCCGGGGACAGGGAGGTGGCTACACCTTC
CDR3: CASSRGQGGGYTF

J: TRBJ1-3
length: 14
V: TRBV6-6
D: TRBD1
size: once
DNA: TGTGCCAGCAGTTACCCGGGACAGGGAAACACCATATATTTT
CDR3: CASSYPGQGNTIYF

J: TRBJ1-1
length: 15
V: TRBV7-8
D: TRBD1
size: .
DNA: TGTGCCAGCAGCTCCCGGGACAGGGTCTACACTGAAGCTTTCTTT
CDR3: CASSSRDRVYTEAFF

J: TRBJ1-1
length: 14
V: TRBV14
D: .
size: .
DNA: TGTGCCAGCAGCCAAGATTTCAGGGTGACTGAAGCTTTCTTT
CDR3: CASSQDFRVTEAFF

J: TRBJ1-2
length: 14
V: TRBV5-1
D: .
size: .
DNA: TGCGCCAGCAGCGCAACCCAGGGAAACTATGGCTACACCTTC
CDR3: CASSATQGNYGYTF

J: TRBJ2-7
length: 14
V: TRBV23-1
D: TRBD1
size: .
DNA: TGCGCCAGCAGCCTCAGGGGGCAGTCCTACGAGCAGTACTTC
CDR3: CASSLRGQSYEQYF

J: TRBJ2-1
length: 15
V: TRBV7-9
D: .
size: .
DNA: TGTGCCAGCAGCGGATCAGGTAAATCCTACAATGAGCAGTTCTTC
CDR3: CASSGSGKSYNEQFF

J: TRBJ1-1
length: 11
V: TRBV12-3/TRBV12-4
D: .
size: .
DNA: TGTGCCAGCAGTTTGAGCATCGTGGCTTTCTTT
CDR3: CASSLSIVAFF

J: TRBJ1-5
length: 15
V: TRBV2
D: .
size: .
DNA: TGTGCCAGCAGTGGGCGGGTAGACGACAAACAGCCCCAGCATTTT
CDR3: CASSGRVDDKQPQHF

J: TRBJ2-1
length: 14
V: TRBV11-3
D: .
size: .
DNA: TGTGCCAGCAGCTTAGAAAGCGGTCGAAATGAGCAGTTCTTC
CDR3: CASSLESGRNEQFF

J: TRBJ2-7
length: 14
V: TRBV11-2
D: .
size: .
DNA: TGTGCCAGCAGCTTAGGTCCTCAGAACTACGAGCAGTACTTC
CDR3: CASSLGPQNYEQYF

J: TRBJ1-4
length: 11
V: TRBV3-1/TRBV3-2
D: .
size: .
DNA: TGTGCCAGCAGTCGGGGAGAAAAACTGTTTTTT
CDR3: CASSRGEKLFF